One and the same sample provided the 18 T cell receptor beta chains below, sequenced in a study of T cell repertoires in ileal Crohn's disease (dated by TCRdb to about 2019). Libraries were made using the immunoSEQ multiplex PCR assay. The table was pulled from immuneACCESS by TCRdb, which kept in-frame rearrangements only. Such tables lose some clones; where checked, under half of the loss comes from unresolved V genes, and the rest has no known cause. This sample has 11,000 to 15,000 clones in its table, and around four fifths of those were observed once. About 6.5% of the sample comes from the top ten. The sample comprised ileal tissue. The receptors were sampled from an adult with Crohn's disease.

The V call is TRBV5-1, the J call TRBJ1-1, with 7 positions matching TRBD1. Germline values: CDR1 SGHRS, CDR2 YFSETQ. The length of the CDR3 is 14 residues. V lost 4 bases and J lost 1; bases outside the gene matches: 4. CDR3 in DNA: TGCGCCAGCAGCCGAACAGGGGAGAACACTGAAGCTTTCTTT. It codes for CASSRTGENTEAFF.

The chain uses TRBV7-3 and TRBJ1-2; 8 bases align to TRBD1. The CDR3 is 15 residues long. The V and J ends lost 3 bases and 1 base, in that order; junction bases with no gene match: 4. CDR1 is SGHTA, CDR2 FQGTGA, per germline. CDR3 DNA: TGTGCCAGCAGCTTGTCAGGGGGCAGTAACTATGGCTACACCTTC. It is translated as CASSLSGGSNYGYTF. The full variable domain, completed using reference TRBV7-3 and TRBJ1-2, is GAGVSQTPSNKVTEKGKYVELRCDPISGHTALYWYRQSLGQGPEFLIYFQGTGAADDSGLPNDRFFAVRPEGSVSTLKIQRTERGDSAVYLCASSLSGGSNYGYTFGSGTRLTVV.

The CDR3 reads CASSMTANTEAFF. In DNA form, the CDR3 reads TGTGCCAGTAGTATGACAGCGAACACTGAAGCTTTCTTT. This chain uses TRBV19 with TRBJ1-1; tentative D call: TRBD1 (5 bases). In germline, CDR1 is LNHDA, CDR2 SQIVND (reference sequence). The V end was cut by 3 bases, the J end by 1 base, with 6 bases between. CDR3 length: 13 residues.

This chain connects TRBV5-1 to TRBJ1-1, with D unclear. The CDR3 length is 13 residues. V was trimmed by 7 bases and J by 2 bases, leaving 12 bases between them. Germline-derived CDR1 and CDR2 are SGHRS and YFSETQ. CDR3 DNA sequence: TGCGCCAGCTACCATGGAGGAAACACTGAAGCTTTCTTT. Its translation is CASYHGGNTEAFF.

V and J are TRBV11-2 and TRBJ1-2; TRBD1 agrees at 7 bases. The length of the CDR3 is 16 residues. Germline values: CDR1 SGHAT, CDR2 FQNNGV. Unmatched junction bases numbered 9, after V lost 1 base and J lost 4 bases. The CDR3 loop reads CASSLALQGRTYGYTF. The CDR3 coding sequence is TGTGCCAGCAGCTTAGCCCTACAGGGGAGAACCTATGGCTACACCTTC.

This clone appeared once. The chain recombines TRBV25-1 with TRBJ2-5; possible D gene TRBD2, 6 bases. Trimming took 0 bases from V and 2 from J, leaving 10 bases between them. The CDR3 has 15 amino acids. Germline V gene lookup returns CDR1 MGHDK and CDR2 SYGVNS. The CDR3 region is CASSEYGRGQETQYF. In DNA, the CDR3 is TGTGCCAGCAGTGAATATGGGCGGGGACAAGAGACCCAGTACTTC.

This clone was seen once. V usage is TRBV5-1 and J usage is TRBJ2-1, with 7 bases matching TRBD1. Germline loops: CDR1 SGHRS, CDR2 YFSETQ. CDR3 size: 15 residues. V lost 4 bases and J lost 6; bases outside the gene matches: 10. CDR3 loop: CASSRTGTVGNEQFF. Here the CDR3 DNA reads TGCGCCAGCAGCAGGACCGGGACAGTAGGCAATGAGCAGTTCTTC.

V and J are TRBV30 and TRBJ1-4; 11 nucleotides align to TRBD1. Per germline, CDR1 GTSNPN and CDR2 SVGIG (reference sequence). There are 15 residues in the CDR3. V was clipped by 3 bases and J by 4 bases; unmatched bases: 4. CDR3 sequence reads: CAWSRGTGGNEKLFF. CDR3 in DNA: TGTGCCTGGAGCCGAGGGACAGGGGGTAATGAAAAACTGTTTTTT.

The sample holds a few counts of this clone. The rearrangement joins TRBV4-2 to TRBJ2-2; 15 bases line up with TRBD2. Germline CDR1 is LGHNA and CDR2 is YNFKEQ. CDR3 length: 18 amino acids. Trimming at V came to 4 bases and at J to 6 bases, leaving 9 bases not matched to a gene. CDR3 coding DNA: TGTGCCAGCAGCCTTAGGACTAGCGGGGGGGCCGGGTCCGGGGAGCTGTTTTTT. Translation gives CASSLRTSGGAGSGELFF.

CDR3: CASSTDTLADEQYF. The CDR3 nucleotides read TGTGCCAGTAGTACGGATACGTTAGCCGACGAGCAGTACTTC. V is TRBV19 and J is TRBJ2-7; the D is unclear. Germline CDR1 and CDR2: LNHDA and SQIVND (reference sequence). CDR3 length: 14 amino acids. V shed 4 bases and J shed 5 bases, with 15 bases lying between them.

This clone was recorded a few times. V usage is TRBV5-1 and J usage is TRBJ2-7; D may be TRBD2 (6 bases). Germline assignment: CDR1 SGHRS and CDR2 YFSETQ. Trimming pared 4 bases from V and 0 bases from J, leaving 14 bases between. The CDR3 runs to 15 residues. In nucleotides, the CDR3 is TGCGCCAGCAGCGGGGGTGGGGGGAGCTCCTACGAGCAGTACTTC. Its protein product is CASSGGGGSSYEQYF.

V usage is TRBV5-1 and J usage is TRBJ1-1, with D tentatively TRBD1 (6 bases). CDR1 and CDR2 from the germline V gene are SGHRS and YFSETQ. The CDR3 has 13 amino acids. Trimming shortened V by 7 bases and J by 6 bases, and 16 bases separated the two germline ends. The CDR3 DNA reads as TGCGCCAGCCACCCGGGGGGCTTTTCTGAAGCTTTCTTT. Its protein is CASHPGGFSEAFF.

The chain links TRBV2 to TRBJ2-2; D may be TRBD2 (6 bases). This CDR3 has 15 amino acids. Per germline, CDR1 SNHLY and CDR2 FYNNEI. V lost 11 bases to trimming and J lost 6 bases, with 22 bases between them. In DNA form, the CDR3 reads TGTGCCGGGTCCGGGGAGGCCCTCGGGGCCGGGGAGCTGTTTTTT. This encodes CAGSGEALGAGELFF.

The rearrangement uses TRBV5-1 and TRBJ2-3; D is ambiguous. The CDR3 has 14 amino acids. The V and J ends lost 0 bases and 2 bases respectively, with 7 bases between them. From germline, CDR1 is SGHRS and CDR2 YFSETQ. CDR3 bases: TGCGCCAGCAGCTTGGGTCTAGACACAGATACGCAGTATTTT. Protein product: CASSLGLDTDTQYF.

The CDR3: CASSLGTGTYEQYF. CDR3 bases: TGTGCCAGCAGCTTGGGGACAGGGACCTACGAGCAGTACTTC. The rearrangement uses TRBV5-5 and TRBJ2-7, with 8 bases that match TRBD1. From germline, CDR1 is SGHKS and CDR2 YYEKEE (reference sequence). The CDR3 loop spans 14 amino acids. Germline trimming cut 0 bases from V and 2 bases from J; bases unmatched to any gene: 1.

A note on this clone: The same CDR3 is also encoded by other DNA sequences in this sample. Written as DNA, the CDR3 is TGCAGCGTCGTTCAGGGTAAGAATGAGCAGTTCTTC. Encoded protein: CSVVQGKNEQFF. The chain couples TRBV29-1 to TRBJ2-1; TRBD1 might be the D (5 bases). Germline assignment: CDR1 SQVTM and CDR2 ANQGSEA. V shed 6 bases and J shed 7 bases, with 13 bases lying between them. The CDR3 length is 12 residues.

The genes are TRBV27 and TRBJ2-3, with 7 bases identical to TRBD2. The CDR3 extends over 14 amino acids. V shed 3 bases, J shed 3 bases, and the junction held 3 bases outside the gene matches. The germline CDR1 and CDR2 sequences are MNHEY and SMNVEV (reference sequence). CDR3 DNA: TGTGCCAGCAGTTTGCCTAGCGGAACAGATACGCAGTATTTT. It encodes CASSLPSGTDTQYF.

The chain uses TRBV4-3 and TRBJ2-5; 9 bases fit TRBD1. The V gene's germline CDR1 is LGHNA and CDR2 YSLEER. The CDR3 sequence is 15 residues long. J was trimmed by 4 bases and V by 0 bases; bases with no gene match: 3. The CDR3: CASSQDRGQGETQYF. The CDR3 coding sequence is TGCGCCAGCAGCCAAGATCGGGGACAGGGAGAGACCCAGTACTTC.